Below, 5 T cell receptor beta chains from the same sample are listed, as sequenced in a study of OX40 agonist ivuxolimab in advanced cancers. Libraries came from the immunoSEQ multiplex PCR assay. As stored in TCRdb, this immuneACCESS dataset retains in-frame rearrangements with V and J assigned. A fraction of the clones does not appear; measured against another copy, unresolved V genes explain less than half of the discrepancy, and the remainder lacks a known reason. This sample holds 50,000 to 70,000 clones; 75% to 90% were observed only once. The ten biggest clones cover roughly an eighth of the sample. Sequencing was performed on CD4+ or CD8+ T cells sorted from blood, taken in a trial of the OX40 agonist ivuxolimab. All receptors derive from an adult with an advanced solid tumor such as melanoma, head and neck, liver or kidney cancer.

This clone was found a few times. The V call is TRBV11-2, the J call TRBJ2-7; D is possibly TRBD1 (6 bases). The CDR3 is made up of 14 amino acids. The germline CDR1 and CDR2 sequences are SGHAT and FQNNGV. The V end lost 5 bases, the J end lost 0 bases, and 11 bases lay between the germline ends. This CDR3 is CASSVTGISYEQYF. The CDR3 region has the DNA TGTGCCAGCAGCGTAACAGGGATCTCCTACGAGCAGTACTTC.

The CDR3 protein is CASSEVFLATEAFF. For the CDR3, the DNA is TGTGCCAGCAGTGAAGTATTTTTGGCCACTGAAGCTTTCTTT. The rearrangement uses TRBV6-1 and TRBJ1-1; no definite D call. The CDR3 is made up of 14 amino acids. V lost 1 base and J lost 4, with 10 bases in between. CDR1 and CDR2 (germline): MNHNS, SASEGT.

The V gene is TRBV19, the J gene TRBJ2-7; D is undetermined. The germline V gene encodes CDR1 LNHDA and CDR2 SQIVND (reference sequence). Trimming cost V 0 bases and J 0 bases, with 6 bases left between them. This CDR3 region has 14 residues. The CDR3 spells CASSIEVSSYEQYF. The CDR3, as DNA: TGTGCCAGTAGTATAGAAGTAAGCTCCTACGAGCAGTACTTC.

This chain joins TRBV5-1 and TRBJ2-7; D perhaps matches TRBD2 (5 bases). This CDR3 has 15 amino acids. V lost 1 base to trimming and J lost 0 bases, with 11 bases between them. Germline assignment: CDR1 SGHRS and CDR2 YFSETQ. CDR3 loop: CASSLSGGSSYEQYF. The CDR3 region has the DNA TGCGCCAGCAGCTTGTCTGGAGGCTCCTCCTACGAGCAGTACTTC. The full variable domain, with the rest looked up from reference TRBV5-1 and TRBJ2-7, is KAGVTQTPRYLIKTRGQQVTLSCSPISGHRSVSWYQQTPGQGLQFLFEYFSETQRNKGNFPGRFSGRQFSNSRSEMNVSTLELGDSALYLCASSLSGGSSYEQYFGPGTRLTVT.

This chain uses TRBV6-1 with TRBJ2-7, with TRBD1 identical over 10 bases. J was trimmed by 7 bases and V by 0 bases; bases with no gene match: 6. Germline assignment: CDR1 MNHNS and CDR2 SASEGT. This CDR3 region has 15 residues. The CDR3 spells CASSEAEGQGWEQYF. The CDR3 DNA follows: TGTGCCAGCAGTGAAGCCGAGGGACAGGGGTGGGAGCAGTACTTC.